In this sample, the clone carrying this T cell receptor (beta chain) turned up a few times. V dropped 7 bases and J dropped 8 bases, with 11 bases sitting between them. The CDR3 totals 11 residues. Germline CDR1 reads MDHEN; CDR2 reads SYDVKM. The sample belongs to a study of blood T cell repertoires in COVID-19. Original processing methods: Researchers report that nucleated cell counts were estimated from reference gene primer amplification. Assay: immunoSEQ multiplex PCR; the TCRdb copy retains only in-frame clones and omits some. From that table come the V and J calls and clone size; the DNA was used to work out D and trimming. Among 400,000 to 500,000 clones listed, roughly 88% were seen once. A COVID-19 case was met by exposed participants within 2 weeks before study entry.

This chain connects TRBV28 to TRBJ1-2; no clear D gene. The receptor was isolated from a woman between 18 and 30 years old who had been exposed to COVID-19. Input material: PBMCs or T cells enriched from blood (not recorded which). CDR3 amino acids: CASNGGWGYTF. The CDR3 coding sequence is TGTGCCAGCAACGGAGGGTGGGGCTACACCTTC.